This TCR beta chain was observed in a study of blood T cell repertoires in COVID-19. Background on the study: T cells, B-cell-depleted T cells, or PBMCs supplied cDNA or gDNA.

TCRdb's copy holds only in-frame clones and misses some; the assay was immunoSEQ multiplex PCR. The profile covers approximately 210,000 clones, with about 83% appearing a single time and about 2.7% taken by the ten largest. The germline V gene has CDR1 KGHSH and CDR2 LQKENI. The length of the CDR3 is 13 residues. V was cut by 3 bases and J by 0 bases, with 5 bases left in between. The specimen sequenced was peripheral blood. This TCR was sampled from a woman aged 40-49 years with active or convalescent COVID-19. V gene TRBV18 combines with J gene TRBJ1-1; D unclear. CDR3 DNA: TGTGCCAGCTCACCCGGTGTGAACACTGAAGCTTTCTTT. Translating gives CASSPGVNTEAFF. Using reference TRBV18 and TRBJ1-1 for the parts outside the CDR3, the full variable domain is NAGVMQNPRHLVRRRGQEARLRCSPMKGHSHVYWYRQLPEEGLKFMVYLQKENIIDESGMPKERFSAEFPKEGPSILRIQQVVRGDSAAYFCASSPGVNTEAFFGQGTRLTVV.